Described below is a single T cell receptor beta chain sequence and its context. The antigen remains undetermined. Sequencing used immunoSEQ multiplex PCR; TCRdb keeps in-frame clones, though not all of them. The sample lists about 580,000 clones, 95% to 98% occurring once. Naive-designated CD8 cells lacked CD45RO, were positively enriched for CCR7, and omitted terminally differentiated effector memory CD45RA+ cells. The data derive from a study of shared clonotypes between healthy human individuals. The CDR3 is 15 residues long. The V gene end was trimmed by 5 bases and the J gene end by 8 bases; junction bases not matched to a gene: 9. Per the germline V gene, CDR1 is SGHTA and CDR2 is FQGNSA. Findings of the study overall: Sharing across four donors was highest in naive CD4 (roughly 5%) and lowest in memory CD8 (about 0.4%). In this cohort, only blood was sampled, and tissue repertoires likely differ.

The sequencing input was naive CD8+ T cells sorted from blood. The receptor was derived from a man younger than 45 in good health. The chain uses TRBV7-2 and TRBJ2-1, with 10 positions matching TRBD1. CDR3 sequence reads: CASSLRTGGYDEQFF. CDR3 sequence (DNA): TGTGCCAGCAGCCTCCGGACAGGGGGGTACGATGAGCAGTTCTTC.